Presented here are 27 T cell receptor beta chains from one specimen sequenced in a study of shared clonotypes between healthy human individuals (dated by TCRdb to 2018 to 2020). Receptor libraries were prepared by the immunoSEQ multiplex PCR assay. Sourced from immuneACCESS, this table was stored by TCRdb with only in-frame sequences that have V and J called. A share of the clones is absent; for the studies checked, an unresolved V gene accounts for under half, and the remainder has no known explanation. In all, the sample holds roughly 1.4 million clones, and less than 99% of those were seen once. Approximately 0.4% of the sample comes from the top ten. Sequenced material: naive CD4+ T cells sorted from blood. The sample's cell subset or site label is to be understood as: CD45RA+ positively selected. Source of these receptors: a man between 25 and 39 years old in good health.

The gene calls are TRBV11-2 and TRBJ2-7; 8 bases align to TRBD1. The CDR3 runs to 14 residues. Germline CDR1 and CDR2: SGHAT and FQNNGV. The V segment lost 5 bases and the J segment 3 bases; nucleotides outside the gene matches: 6. The CDR3 loop is CASSLRDRIYEQYF. CDR3 nucleotides: TGTGCCAGCAGCCTCCGGGACAGGATCTACGAGCAGTACTTC.

V and J are TRBV10-3 and TRBJ2-7; no definite D call. The V end was cut by 2 bases, the J end by 0 bases, with 8 bases between. This CDR3 spans 14 amino acids. Germline CDR1 ENHRY, CDR2 SYGVKD. CDR3 DNA sequence: TGTGCCATCAGTGAGGGAACAGCCTCCTACGAGCAGTACTTC. Amino acids: CAISEGTASYEQYF.

This clone was detected only a few times. This sequence joins TRBV7-6 and TRBJ2-1; D uncertain. Trimming took 1 base from V and 10 from J, leaving 8 bases between them. The V gene's germline CDR1 is SGHVS and CDR2 FNYEAQ. The CDR3 is 12 amino acids. This chain's CDR3 is CASSLVVKEQFF. Written as DNA, the CDR3 is TGTGCCAGCAGCTTAGTCGTGAAGGAGCAGTTCTTC.

This clone was observed a single time. This sequence joins TRBV10-1 and TRBJ2-1, with D uncertain. The CDR3 runs 14 residues. Germline V gene sequence: CDR1 WNHNN, CDR2 SYGVQD (reference sequence). Trimming cost V 2 bases and J 5 bases, with 10 bases left between them. The CDR3 region has the DNA TGCGCCAGCAGTGAGGCAGCAGCAAACAATGAGCAGTTCTTC. Translation gives CASSEAAANNEQFF.

Points on this clone: The same CDR3 is also encoded by other DNA sequences in this sample. J is TRBJ2-2 and V is TRBV2; no reliable D call. This CDR3 is 13 amino acids long. The germline gives CDR1 SNHLY, CDR2 FYNNEI. V was trimmed by 4 bases and J by 1 base, leaving 4 bases between them. For the CDR3, the DNA is TGTGCCAGCAGTGGGCAGAACACCGGGGAGCTGTTTTTT. Amino acid sequence: CASSGQNTGELFF. Full variable domain (remainder filled in from reference TRBV2 and TRBJ2-2): EPEVTQTPSHQVTQMGQEVILRCVPISNHLYFYWYRQILGQKVEFLVSFYNNEISEKSEIFDDQFSVERPDGSNFTLKIRSTKLEDSAMYFCASSGQNTGELFFGEGSRLTVL.

J is TRBJ2-1 and V is TRBV11-2; 7 bases align to TRBD1. Germline V gene sequence: CDR1 SGHAT, CDR2 FQNNGV. V gave up 2 bases and J gave up 4 bases; unmatched junction bases: 5. This CDR3 is 15 amino acids long. Here the CDR3 DNA reads TGTGCCAGCAGCTTATGGGACAGACCATACAATGAGCAGTTCTTC. Translating gives CASSLWDRPYNEQFF.

The rearrangement joins TRBV21-1 to TRBJ2-5; TRBD2 is the table's D call, not checked against the DNA. TRBV21-1 is a known pseudogene. The CDR3 runs to 15 residues. The CDR3 region is CASSKASALRRGQYF. The CDR3 nucleotides read TGTGCCAGCAGCAAAGCGTCAGCCTTAAGGAGGGGCCAGTACTTC.

V is TRBV6-5 and J is TRBJ2-5; D perhaps matches TRBD1 (5 bases). V was trimmed by 6 bases and J by 2 bases, leaving 10 bases between them. Germline-derived CDR1 and CDR2 are MNHEY and SVGAGI. The CDR3 runs to 13 residues. The CDR3 region is CASRLQGQETQYF. CDR3 nucleotides: TGTGCCAGCAGACTTCAGGGTCAAGAGACCCAGTACTTC.

This sequence joins TRBV25-1 and TRBJ2-6; 7 nucleotides align to TRBD1. The germline V gene encodes CDR1 MGHDK and CDR2 SYGVNS. V shed 5 bases, J shed 2 bases, and the junction held 6 bases outside the gene matches. The CDR3 sequence is 16 residues long. CDR3 in amino acids: CASSPPTGAGANVLTF. The CDR3 nucleotides are TGTGCCAGCAGTCCCCCAACAGGGGCTGGGGCCAACGTCCTGACTTTC.

The gene calls are TRBV19 and TRBJ2-7; D not resolved. Looked up from germline, CDR1 is LNHDA and CDR2 is SQIVND (reference sequence). Trimming took 7 bases from V and 0 from J, leaving 7 bases between them. This CDR3 has 12 residues. The CDR3 loop is CASKGPSYEQYF. In nucleotides, the CDR3 is TGTGCCAGTAAGGGCCCCTCCTACGAGCAGTACTTC. Based on the CDR3 plus reference TRBV19 and TRBJ2-7, the full variable domain is DGGITQSPKYLFRKEGQNVTLSCEQNLNHDAMYWYRQDPGQGLRLIYYSQIVNDFQKGDIAEGYSVSREKKESFPLTVTSAQKNPTAFYLCASKGPSYEQYFGPGTRLTVT.

The rearrangement joins TRBV28 to TRBJ1-5, with D maybe TRBD1 (6 bases). Germline values: CDR1 MDHEN, CDR2 SYDVKM. CDR3 size: 14 residues. Deletions cut 11 bases from V and 0 bases from J, with 14 bases between. This chain's CDR3 is CAHSSGHSNQPQHF. The CDR3 bases are TGTGCCCACAGCTCGGGACATAGCAATCAGCCCCAGCATTTT.

The chain has TRBV15 and TRBJ2-7; D may match TRBD1 or TRBD2 (5 bases each). Germline loops: CDR1 LNHNV, CDR2 YYDKDF (reference sequence). The length of the CDR3 is 12 residues. Trimming took off 2 bases at V and 7 bases at J, with 9 bases between the two ends. The CDR3 reads CATSRLRGEQYF. As DNA, the CDR3 is TGTGCCACCAGCAGATTGAGGGGAGAGCAGTACTTC. The variable domain in full, completed from reference TRBV15 and TRBJ2-7, reads DAMVIQNPRYQVTQFGKPVTLSCSQTLNHNVMYWYQQKSSQAPKLLFHYYDKDFNNEADTPDNFQSRRPNTSFCFLDIRSPGLGDTAMYLCATSRLRGEQYFGPGTRLTVT.

The genes are TRBV5-4 and TRBJ2-5; 9 bases are shared with TRBD2. The trim removed 4 bases at V and 5 bases at J, leaving 9 bases unmatched. CDR3 length: 15 residues. Germline assignment: CDR1 SGHNT and CDR2 YYREEE (reference sequence). The CDR3 DNA reads TGTGCCAGCAGCCCCAGGCGGGAGGGTTGGGAGACCCAGTACTTC. Amino acid sequence: CASSPRREGWETQYF.

The genes are TRBV6-1 and TRBJ1-2; 8 bases are a match to TRBD1. Germline CDR1 reads MNHNS; CDR2 reads SASEGT. The junction had 9 bases not matched to a gene; V was cut back by 3 bases and J by 3 bases. The CDR3 is made up of 16 amino acids. CDR3 nucleotides: TGTGCCAGCAGTGAGGGCAGGGGGCGATGGGACTATGGCTACACCTTC. Translated: CASSEGRGRWDYGYTF.

The CDR3 bases are TGTGCCAGCAGCTTGGGGGACAGCTCCTACAATGAGCAGTTCTTC. As protein: CASSLGDSSYNEQFF. The chain uses TRBV7-6 and TRBJ2-1; TRBD1 matches 7 bases. The germline V gene has CDR1 SGHVS and CDR2 FNYEAQ. V was pared by 3 bases and J by 0 bases, with 2 bases of the junction left unmatched. This CDR3 has 15 amino acids.

The V call is TRBV28, the J call TRBJ1-1; D unclear. The CDR3 is 13 amino acids. Germline lookup yields CDR1 MDHEN and CDR2 SYDVKM. V lost 5 bases and J lost 1, with 8 bases in between. CDR3 sequence reads: CASSRATNTEAFF. DNA for the CDR3: TGTGCCAGCAGTCGGGCTACGAACACTGAAGCTTTCTTT.

The chain employs TRBV15 and TRBJ1-1; D is possibly TRBD1 (5 bases). The length of the CDR3 is 13 residues. The germline V gene has CDR1 LNHNV and CDR2 YYDKDF (reference sequence). V lost 8 bases and J 7 bases, leaving 17 bases between the germline ends. The CDR3 loop is CATGIWGSSEAFF. The DNA of the CDR3 is TGTGCCACCGGCATTTGGGGGTCCAGTGAAGCTTTCTTT.

The chain is built from TRBV9 and TRBJ2-3; D not certain. This CDR3 spans 12 amino acids. With 4 bases removed from V and 2 bases from J, the gap between germline ends came to 5 bases. Germline CDR1 SGDLS, CDR2 YYNGEE. The CDR3 loop reads CASSIFTDTQYF. The CDR3 coding sequence is TGTGCCAGCAGCATATTCACAGATACGCAGTATTTT.

The chain combines TRBV7-2 with TRBJ1-1; D unresolved. CDR1 and CDR2 from the germline V gene are SGHTA and FQGNSA. This CDR3 has 14 residues. Trimming pared 1 base from V and 6 bases from J, leaving 12 bases between. Written as DNA, the CDR3 is TGTGCCAGCAGCTTAGGTGTGGTGCTCGCTGAAGCTTTCTTT. Its protein product is CASSLGVVLAEAFF.

This chain links TRBV27 with TRBJ2-7, with D uncertain. CDR3 length equals 15 residues. Germline CDR1 reads MNHEY; CDR2 reads SMNVEV (reference sequence). V shed 2 bases and J shed 2 bases, with 13 bases lying between them. The CDR3 spells CASSLGEWPTYEQYF. The CDR3 DNA follows: TGTGCCAGCAGTTTAGGTGAATGGCCGACCTACGAGCAGTACTTC.

This clone was found once. J is TRBJ1-5 and V is TRBV28; D unresolved. This CDR3 is built from 12 residues. The germline V and J ends were trimmed by 8 bases and 6 bases, with 11 bases remaining between them. Germline assignment: CDR1 MDHEN and CDR2 SYDVKM. The chain's CDR3 is CASWDRSQPQHF. In nucleotides, the CDR3 is TGTGCCAGCTGGGATCGGAGTCAGCCCCAGCATTTT.

This rearrangement joins TRBV10-2 to TRBJ1-5, with 10 bases that match TRBD1. The length of the CDR3 is 15 residues. V shed 1 base and J 6 bases; nucleotides not matched to a gene: 3. Germline V gene lookup returns CDR1 WSHSY and CDR2 SAAADI. The CDR3 here is CASSEYGTGVQPQHF. In nucleotides, the CDR3 is TGCGCCAGCAGTGAGTACGGGACAGGGGTTCAGCCCCAGCATTTT.

The V call is TRBV9, the J call TRBJ2-7, with D hard to call. Germline V gene lookup returns CDR1 SGDLS and CDR2 YYNGEE. Trimming pared 0 bases from V and 3 bases from J, leaving 7 bases between. The CDR3 length is 13 residues. The DNA of the CDR3 is TGTGCCAGCAGCGTAGGTCCGGGCTACGAGCAGTACTTC. Its translation is CASSVGPGYEQYF.

This chain connects TRBV2 to TRBJ2-2; D is uncertain. This CDR3 contains 13 residues. The ends were cut back, 3 bases at V and 6 bases at J, with 8 bases in the middle. CDR1 and CDR2 from the germline V gene are SNHLY and FYNNEI. CDR3 nucleotide sequence: TGTGCCAGCAGTGATACGGTTGCCGGGGAGCTGTTTTTT. The encoded protein is CASSDTVAGELFF.

This rearrangement joins TRBV14 to TRBJ2-3, with TRBD2 matching over 11 bases. The CDR3 runs 15 residues. The germline V gene encodes CDR1 SGHDN and CDR2 FVKESK. J was trimmed by 2 bases and V by 6 bases; bases with no gene match: 4. The CDR3 coding sequence is TGTGCCAGCAGTCAGGGACTAGCGGTCACAGATACGCAGTATTTT. It is translated as CASSQGLAVTDTQYF.

The chain recombines TRBV11-2 with TRBJ2-2; 8 bases are a match to TRBD2. Looked up from germline, CDR1 is SGHAT and CDR2 is FQNNGV. CDR3 length equals 15 residues. With 5 bases clipped from V and 6 bases from J, the junction kept 8 bases outside the gene matches. The CDR3 sequence: CASSPSGRAAGELFF. CDR3 DNA sequence: TGTGCCAGCAGCCCTTCCGGGAGGGCCGCCGGGGAGCTGTTTTTT.

The rearrangement uses TRBV5-1 and TRBJ2-3; the D is unclear. Germline CDR1 reads SGHRS; CDR2 reads YFSETQ. The CDR3 loop spans 12 amino acids. Trimming took 6 bases from V and 2 from J, leaving 7 bases between them. The CDR3 loop reads CASTSPTDTQYF. The DNA of the CDR3 is TGCGCCAGCACTTCCCCCACAGATACGCAGTATTTT.